This is a list of T cell receptor beta chains from one sample in a study of cytomegalovirus exposure and HLA in healthy donors. Clones were sequenced by immunoSEQ multiplex PCR, and TCRdb holds only the in-frame ones, with some missing. The table records 150,000 to 200,000 clones, 96% of them present only once. The specimen sequenced was PBMCs. All receptors derive from a woman in her late teens or twenties in good health and CMV-seronegative. Both conserved end residues are part of each CDR3. D genes are given only for firm matches. Clone size is shown for a subset of rows, as once, few, many or a class of expanded clone.

v_call,clone_size,j_call,d_call,cdr3_nt,cdr3_aa
TRBV11-2,.,TRBJ1-4,.,TGTGCCAGCAGCTTCCTGACGGGGGGCATTGAAAAACTGTTTTTT,CASSFLTGGIEKLFF
TRBV4-2,.,TRBJ2-5,TRBD1,TGTGCCAGCAGCCAATTTAAGTCCCAGGGGGCGCAAGGGGCCCAGTACTTC,CASSQFKSQGAQGAQYF
TRBV5-6,.,TRBJ1-2,TRBD1,TGTGCCAGCAGCTTAGGACAGGGGGCGCATCTAGGCGGCTACACCTTC,CASSLGQGAHLGGYTF
TRBV27,.,TRBJ1-5,.,TGTGCCAGCAGTGCACGGACAGATCAGCCCCAGCATTTT,CASSARTDQPQHF
TRBV25-1,few,TRBJ2-7,TRBD1,TGTGCCAGTCGGTTGGGACAGACCTACGAGCAGTACTTC,CASRLGQTYEQYF
TRBV7-9,.,TRBJ2-7,.,TGTGCCAGCAGACGTCAGGGCACCGAGCAGTACTTC,CASRRQGTEQYF
TRBV6-1,.,TRBJ2-7,.,TGTGCCAGCAGCGCCGGGAGCTCCTACGAGCAGTACTTC,CASSAGSSYEQYF
TRBV7-8,.,TRBJ1-1,.,TGTGCCAGCAGCCCACTAGCCGGGAACACTGAAGCTTTCTTT,CASSPLAGNTEAFF
TRBV9,once,TRBJ1-3,.,TGTGCCAGCAGCGTAAGCCCGGGGACTACTGGAAACACCATATATTTT,CASSVSPGTTGNTIYF
TRBV19,.,TRBJ2-7,TRBD2,TGTGCCAGTAGTATAGGGGTAGCGGGAGACTCCTACGAGCAGTACTTC,CASSIGVAGDSYEQYF
TRBV9,.,TRBJ2-1,TRBD1,TGTGCCAGCAGCGTGGGAATAGGCGGACAGGCCCATGAGCAGTTCTTC,CASSVGIGGQAHEQFF
TRBV19,.,TRBJ2-5,TRBD1,TGTGCCAGTACCGACAGGGCCACGGAGACCCAGTACTTC,CASTDRATETQYF
TRBV15,.,TRBJ1-4,.,TGTGCCACCAGCAGAGATTTTTCGAACTCTAATGAAAAACTGTTTTTT,CATSRDFSNSNEKLFF
TRBV6-1,.,TRBJ1-4,TRBD1,TGTGCCAGCGAGAGGACAGGGGGAACTAATGAAAAACTGTTTTTT,CASERTGGTNEKLFF
TRBV19,.,TRBJ2-3,TRBD1,TGTGCCACTCGACCGGACAGGGGGCGAGATACGCAGTATTTT,CATRPDRGRDTQYF
TRBV6-5,.,TRBJ1-2,.,TGTGCCATCAAGACACCTGAGAACTATGGCTACACCTTC,CAIKTPENYGYTF
TRBV30,.,TRBJ2-5,TRBD2,TGTGCCTGGGCCCTTACTAGCGGACCCCAAGAGACCCAGTACTTC,CAWALTSGPQETQYF
TRBV7-3,.,TRBJ2-6,TRBD2,TGTGCCAGCACCGGGGGGGCTCCTGGGGCCAACGTCCTGACTTTC,CASTGGAPGANVLTF
TRBV27,.,TRBJ1-5,.,TGTGCCAGCGGTAGGCAGGGTCTTTGGAATCAGCCCCAGCATTTT,CASGRQGLWNQPQHF
TRBV7-2,.,TRBJ2-1,.,TGTGCCAGCAGCTTAGGGCAGGCTTATAATGAGCAGTTCTTC,CASSLGQAYNEQFF
TRBV10-3,.,TRBJ1-3,TRBD1,TGTGCCGGGGGGACAGTAGGAAACACCATATATTTT,CAGGTVGNTIYF
TRBV9,few,TRBJ2-7,TRBD2,TGTGCCAGCAGCGTAGTGAGTAGCGGGGGGGAGCAGTACTTC,CASSVVSSGGEQYF
TRBV27,.,TRBJ1-2,TRBD1,TGTGCCAGCAGTTTAAGGAGTGGGACAGGGATGTTTGGCTACACCTTC,CASSLRSGTGMFGYTF
TRBV5-6,.,TRBJ1-5,TRBD1,TGTGCCAGCAGCCGCAGGGGGCGCAGGGGCAATCAGCCCCAGCATTTT,CASSRRGRRGNQPQHF
TRBV7-7,.,TRBJ2-4,TRBD1,TGTGCCGTCATGGACAGGGATAAAAACATTCAGTACTTC,CAVMDRDKNIQYF
TRBV27,.,TRBJ2-1,.,TGTGCCAGCGGGAGCGGAAGCTCCTACAATGAGCAGTTCTTC,CASGSGSSYNEQFF
TRBV19,.,TRBJ1-1,.,TGTGCCAGTGGCGCCGGGGTGAACACTGAAGCTTTCTTT,CASGAGVNTEAFF
TRBV9,.,TRBJ2-2,.,TGTGCCAGCAGCTCCCTTGAGGGTGGGGAGCTGTTTTTT,CASSSLEGGELFF
TRBV18,.,TRBJ1-2,.,TGTGCCAGCTCCCCCGAAGGGGGTTATGGCTACACCTTC,CASSPEGGYGYTF
TRBV18,.,TRBJ2-7,.,TGTGCCAGCTCACCACCCCAGGGCCCCTTGGGGCAGTACTTC,CASSPPQGPLGQYF
TRBV7-2,.,TRBJ2-4,.,TGTGCCAGCAGCTTGGGCGGGGCGGTCAAAAACATTCAGTACTTC,CASSLGGAVKNIQYF
TRBV6-1,.,TRBJ2-7,.,TGTGCCAGCAGTGAAGGGGGTACAGGGACGCAGTACGAGCAGTACTTC,CASSEGGTGTQYEQYF
TRBV7-2,.,TRBJ2-7,.,TGTGCCAGCAGCTTAGTCAGGGAAGGGGAGCAGTACTTC,CASSLVREGEQYF